The T cell receptor (beta chain) described here comes from a study of Graves' ophthalmopathy and Graves' hyperthyroidism. This clonotype was detected many times. The authors amplified TCR beta CDR3 regions from RNA transcripts. First-round RT-PCR relied on HTBI primers, and a second-round multiplex PCR came next. One entry per CDR3 protein, called by TCRdb with MiXCR from the multiplex PCR reads. The sample shows roughly 380,000 distinct CDR3 sequences, approximately 15% of them seen only once. Hyperthyroidism patients were newly diagnosed, under 2 months' duration, aged 18 to 65. Lactation, pregnancy, uncontrolled infections and other autoimmune diseases were all grounds for excluding patients. Clinicians made diagnoses from clinical symptoms, serum thyroxine, TRAb, thyroid ultrasound and orbital computed tomography. V lost 3 bases and J 2 bases, leaving 15 bases between the germline ends. Germline CDR1 and CDR2: KGHDR and SFDVKD. CDR3 length: 16 residues.

The chain is built from TRBV24-1 and TRBJ2-5; the D call may be TRBD1 or TRBD2 (6 bases each). The sequenced sample consisted of peripheral blood. The origin of this receptor is a young woman with stable Graves' hyperthyroidism. CDR3 protein: CATSDQGRGTQETQYF. The CDR3 nucleotides read TGTGCCACCAGTGATCAGGGGCGGGGCACTCAAGAGACCCAGTACTTC.